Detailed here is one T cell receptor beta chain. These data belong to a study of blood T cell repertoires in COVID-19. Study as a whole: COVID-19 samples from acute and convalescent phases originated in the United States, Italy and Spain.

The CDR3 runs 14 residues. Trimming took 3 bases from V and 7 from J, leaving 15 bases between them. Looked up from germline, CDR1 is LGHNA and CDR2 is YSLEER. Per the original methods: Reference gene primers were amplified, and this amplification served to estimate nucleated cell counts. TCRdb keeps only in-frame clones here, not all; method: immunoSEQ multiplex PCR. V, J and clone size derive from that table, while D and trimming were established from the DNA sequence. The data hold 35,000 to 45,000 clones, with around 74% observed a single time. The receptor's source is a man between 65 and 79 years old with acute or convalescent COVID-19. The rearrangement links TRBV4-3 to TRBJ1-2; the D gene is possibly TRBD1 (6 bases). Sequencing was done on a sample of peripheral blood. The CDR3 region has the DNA TGCGCCAGCAGCCACCCGGGACACCCTCTTGGCTACACCTTC. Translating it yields CASSHPGHPLGYTF.